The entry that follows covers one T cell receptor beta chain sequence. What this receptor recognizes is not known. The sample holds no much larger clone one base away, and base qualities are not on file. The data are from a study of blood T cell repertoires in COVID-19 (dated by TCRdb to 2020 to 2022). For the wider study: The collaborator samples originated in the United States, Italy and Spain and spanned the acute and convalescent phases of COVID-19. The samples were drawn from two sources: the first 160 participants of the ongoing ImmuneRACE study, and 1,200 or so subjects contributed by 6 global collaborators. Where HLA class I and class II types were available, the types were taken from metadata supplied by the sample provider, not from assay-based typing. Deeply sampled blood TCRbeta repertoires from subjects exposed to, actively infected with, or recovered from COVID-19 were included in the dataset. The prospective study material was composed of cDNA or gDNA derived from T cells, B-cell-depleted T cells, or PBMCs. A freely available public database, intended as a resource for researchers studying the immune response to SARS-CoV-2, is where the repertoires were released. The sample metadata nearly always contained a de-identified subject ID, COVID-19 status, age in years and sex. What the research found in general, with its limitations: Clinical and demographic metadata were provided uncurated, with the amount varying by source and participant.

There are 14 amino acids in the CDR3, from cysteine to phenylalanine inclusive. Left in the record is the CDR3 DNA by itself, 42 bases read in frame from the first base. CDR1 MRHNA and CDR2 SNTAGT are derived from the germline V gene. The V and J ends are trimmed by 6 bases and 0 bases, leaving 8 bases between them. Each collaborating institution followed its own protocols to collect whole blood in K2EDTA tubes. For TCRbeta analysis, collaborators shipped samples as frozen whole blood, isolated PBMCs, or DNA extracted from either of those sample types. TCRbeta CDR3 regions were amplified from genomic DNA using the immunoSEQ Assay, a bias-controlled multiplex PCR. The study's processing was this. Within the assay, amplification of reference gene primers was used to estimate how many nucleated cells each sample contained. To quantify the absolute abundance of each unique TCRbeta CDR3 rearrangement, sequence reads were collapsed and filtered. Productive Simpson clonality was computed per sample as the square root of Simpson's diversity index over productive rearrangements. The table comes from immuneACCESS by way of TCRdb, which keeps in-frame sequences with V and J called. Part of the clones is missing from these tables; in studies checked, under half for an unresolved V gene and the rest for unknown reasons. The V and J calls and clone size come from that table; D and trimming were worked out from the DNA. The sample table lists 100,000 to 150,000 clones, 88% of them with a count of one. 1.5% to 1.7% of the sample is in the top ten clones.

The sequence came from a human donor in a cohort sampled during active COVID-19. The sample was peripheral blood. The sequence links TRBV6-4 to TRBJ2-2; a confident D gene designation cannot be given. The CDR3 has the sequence CASSSQANTGELFF. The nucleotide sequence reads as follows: TGTGCCAGCAGCTCCCAGGCGAACACCGGGGAGCTGTTTTTT.